This is a list of T cell receptor beta chains from one sample in a study of CD8 T cells in Susac syndrome. MiXCR, run by TCRdb on the immunoSEQ multiplex PCR reads, gives a single entry per CDR3 protein. The sample holds under 95,000 distinct CDR3 sequences, 85% to 95% seen once. Sequencing was performed on CD4+ T cells from PBMCs. These receptors were obtained from a human donor with Susac syndrome. Each CDR3 is given with its conserved first and last residue. The order of the fields is clone size, D gene, CDR3 length, V gene, J gene, CDR3 DNA, CDR3 protein. The D gene is left open where the match is weak. Only part of the rows carry a size: once, few, many, or a class if the clone is expanded.

once,.,12,TRBV20-1,TRBJ2-2,TGCAGTGCAAGGACGAACACCGGGGAGCTGTTTTTT,CSARTNTGELFF
.,TRBD1,15,TRBV7-9,TRBJ2-1,TGTGCCAGCAGCTTCTCCAGGGGGTCGTACAATGAGCAGTTCTTC,CASSFSRGSYNEQFF
.,.,14,TRBV6-1,TRBJ2-7,TGTGCCAGCAGTCCTACCGGACAGTCCTACGAGCAGTACTTC,CASSPTGQSYEQYF
.,.,13,TRBV30,TRBJ1-6,TGTGCCTGGAGAGGGGGGTATAATTCACCCCTCCACTTT,CAWRGGYNSPLHF
.,.,15,TRBV18,TRBJ2-1,TGTGCCAGCTCATCGGGACGGTTATCCTACAATGAGCAGTTCTTC,CASSSGRLSYNEQFF
.,.,15,TRBV12-3/TRBV12-4,TRBJ2-3,TGTGCCAGCAGTCCTGACTCCATAAGCACAGATACGCAGTATTTT,CASSPDSISTDTQYF
.,TRBD1,15,TRBV12-3/TRBV12-4,TRBJ2-7,TGTGCCAGCAGTTACCGGGACAGGGGGGACTACGAGCAGTACTTC,CASSYRDRGDYEQYF
.,TRBD1,14,TRBV18,TRBJ1-2,TGTGCCAGCTCACCGGGACAGAATAACTATGGCTACACCTTC,CASSPGQNNYGYTF
.,TRBD2,14,TRBV14,TRBJ2-1,TGTGCCAGCAGCCTTAGCGGGGGGGTCGATGAGCAGTTCTTC,CASSLSGGVDEQFF
.,TRBD1,14,TRBV7-8,TRBJ2-3,TGTGCCAGTCGATACAGGGGGCAGGCAGATACGCAGTATTTT,CASRYRGQADTQYF
.,TRBD2,13,TRBV30,TRBJ2-5,TGTGCCCTTCGGGCGGGGGGCCAAGAGACCCAGTACTTC,CALRAGGQETQYF
.,TRBD2,16,TRBV6-5,TRBJ2-3,TGTGCCAGCAGTTACTCGAGGTCGGGGGGGGTGAATACGCAGTATTTT,CASSYSRSGGVNTQYF
.,.,13,TRBV12-5,TRBJ1-5,TGTGCTAGTGGCCGGGACGAAGGACAGCCCCAGCATTTT,CASGRDEGQPQHF
.,TRBD1,12,TRBV6-2/TRBV6-3,TRBJ2-3,TGTGCCAGCAAGATACAGGGGCCTTCGCAGTATTTT,CASKIQGPSQYF
.,.,15,TRBV9,TRBJ1-4,TGTGCCAGCAGCCCCCAGGTACAGCCGTTGGAAAAACTGTTTTTT,CASSPQVQPLEKLFF
.,.,16,TRBV20-1,TRBJ1-1,TGCAGTGCTAGAGATGGGCAGGCTCTGATGAACACTGAAGCTTTCTTT,CSARDGQALMNTEAFF
.,TRBD2,15,TRBV7-7,TRBJ2-3,TGTGCCAGCAGTCCCGGGACTAGTGGGGCAGATACGCAGTATTTT,CASSPGTSGADTQYF
.,.,12,TRBV7-9,TRBJ2-6,TGTGCCAACAGGGCTGGGGCCAACGTCCTGACTTTC,CANRAGANVLTF
.,TRBD1,13,TRBV27,TRBJ1-4,TGTGCCAGCAGCGGACAGGGAATGGGAAAACTGTTTTTT,CASSGQGMGKLFF
.,.,14,TRBV28,TRBJ2-3,TGTGCCAGCAGTGGGGGGCTGAACACAGATACGCAGTATTTT,CASSGGLNTDTQYF
.,.,12,TRBV29-1,TRBJ2-2,TGCAGCGTTAGGGAAAAGATCGGGGAGCTGTTTTTT,CSVREKIGELFF
.,.,14,TRBV4-3,TRBJ2-5,TGCGCCAGCAGCCAAGGACAGGTTCAAGAGACCCAGTACTTC,CASSQGQVQETQYF